This T cell receptor (beta chain) was sequenced in a study of cytomegalovirus exposure and HLA in healthy donors. Study-wide findings and caveats: Prediction of most subjects' HLA-A and HLA-B alleles by TCR beta sequences was reportedly accurate. In a later analysis, V- and J-gene trimming of beta chains associated with a DCLRE1C missense variant, replicated independently.

The trim removed 8 bases at V and 7 bases at J, leaving 10 bases unmatched. The CDR3 has 14 residues. The germline CDR1 and CDR2 sequences are MNHNY and SVGAGI (reference sequence). This clone was counted only a few times. Antigen specificity is unknown. Primers included in the PCR were 60 Vbeta and 13 Jbeta primers. Here immunoSEQ multiplex PCR was the method, and the copy in TCRdb shows in-frame clones only, minus some. The table includes fewer than 200,000 clones, roughly a tenth detected once. This clonotype was sampled from a woman in her twenties or thirties in good health and CMV-seropositive. The sequencing sample was made of PBMCs. The V call is TRBV6-6, the J call TRBJ1-5; 8 bases align to TRBD1. The CDR3 bases are TGTGCCAGCGATTCAGGACAGGGACGACAGCCCCAGCATTTT. This encodes CASDSGQGRQPQHF.